Following are 26 T cell receptor beta chains from one sample sequenced in a study of T cells in Graves' hyperthyroidism and ophthalmopathy (dated by TCRdb to between 2018 and 2021). Libraries were built with multiplex PCR. The sequencer listed for this sample is Illumina HiSeq 2000. The TCR beta CDR3 regions were amplified from RNA transcripts. For the first round of RT-PCR on the TCR CDR3, the HTBI primer set was used together with the Qiagen OneStep RT-PCR kit. The public reads were quality trimmed at Q25 with fastp and then assembled into clones with MiXCR by TCRdb, keeping productive beta chains. CDR3 protein duplicates are merged, each entry listing the most common genes and DNA. This sample is represented by about 840,000 distinct CDR3 sequences; 35% to 45% of them were singletons. Of the sample, around 9.3% is held by the ten largest clones. Sequenced material: blood. Receptor source: a man aged 18-30 years with Graves' hyperthyroidism.

This clonotype was found many times. The chain combines TRBV7-9 with TRBJ2-7; no reliable D call. Trimming pared 8 bases from V and 0 bases from J, leaving 14 bases between. Per germline, CDR1 SEHNR and CDR2 FQNEAQ (reference sequence). The CDR3 totals 14 residues. Written as DNA, the CDR3 is TGTGCCAGCGAAGTTGGAGTTTCCTCCTACGAGCAGTACTTC. Its protein product is CASEVGVSSYEQYF.

This chain links TRBV7-2 with TRBJ2-2; 11 bases are shared with TRBD2. This CDR3 has 19 residues. Germline CDR1 SGHTA, CDR2 FQGNSA. With 1 base clipped from V and 7 bases from J, the junction kept 14 bases outside the gene matches. The CDR3 loop is CASSLDGTSGHRGDGELFF. CDR3 coding DNA: TGTGCCAGCAGCTTAGACGGGACTAGCGGCCACCGGGGGGACGGGGAGCTGTTTTTT.

This clonotype has ten or more counts. This chain links TRBV7-9 with TRBJ2-5; the D call may be TRBD1 or TRBD2 (5 bases each). CDR1 and CDR2 from the germline V gene are SEHNR and FQNEAQ (reference sequence). V gave up 4 bases and J gave up 5 bases, with 11 bases separating them. The CDR3 is made up of 13 amino acids. CDR3 DNA: TGTGCCAGCAGCTCAGGGCCGGGGGAGACCCAGTACTTC. Translation gives CASSSGPGETQYF.

The J gene is TRBJ1-2, the V gene TRBV29-1, with D perhaps matching TRBD1 (6 bases). CDR3 length: 16 amino acids. Trimming cost V 7 bases and J 2 bases, with 23 bases left between them. CDR1 is SQVTM, CDR2 ANQGSEA, per germline. As DNA, the CDR3 is TGCAGCGGTATGACAGGTGGTTCTCAGAGAAACTATGGCTACACCTTC. Protein sequence: CSGMTGGSQRNYGYTF.

Details on this clonotype: This may come from a read error, since a much larger clone is one base off. The chain employs TRBV2 and TRBJ2-5, with no clear D. This CDR3 region has 15 residues. Per the germline V gene, CDR1 is SNHLY and CDR2 is FYNNEI. CDR3 in amino acids: CASSEVGEYQETRYF. As DNA, the CDR3 is TGTGCCAGCAGTGAAGTCGGCGAGTACCAAGAGACCCGGTACTTC.

This clonotype was seen more than once but under ten times. V is TRBV20-1 and J is TRBJ2-5; 7 positions match TRBD2. With 6 bases clipped from V and 7 bases from J, the junction kept 17 bases outside the gene matches. The CDR3 contains 15 residues. Germline V gene sequence: CDR1 DFQATT, CDR2 SNEGSKA (reference sequence). This chain's CDR3 is CSATLAGYKWGTQYF. The DNA of the CDR3 is TGCAGTGCCACCTTAGCGGGCTACAAATGGGGGACCCAGTACTTC.

The chain couples TRBV19 to TRBJ2-7, with 11 nucleotides matching TRBD1. The CDR3 is made up of 14 amino acids. V gave up 5 bases and J gave up 7 bases; unmatched junction bases: 7. Germline lookup yields CDR1 LNHDA and CDR2 SQIVND (reference sequence). The CDR3 coding sequence is TGTGCCAGTAGTTGGACAGGGGGCGCATCGGAGCAGTACTTC. Translated, it gives CASSWTGGASEQYF.

This clonotype was counted a few times. The rearrangement links TRBV29-1 to TRBJ1-2, with TRBD1 matching 7 bases. This CDR3 has 15 residues. Trimming removed 5 bases from V and 5 bases from J; junction bases left unmatched: 14. Germline CDR1 SQVTM, CDR2 ANQGSEA. CDR3 amino acids: CSVTTGDPPLYGYTF. The CDR3 DNA follows: TGCAGCGTTACTACAGGGGACCCCCCTCTTTATGGCTACACCTTC.

This clonotype appeared a few times. V is TRBV12-3 or TRBV12-4 and J is TRBJ2-5, with 9 positions matching TRBD2. The CDR3 runs 17 residues. The junction had 10 bases not matched to a gene; V was cut back by 1 base and J by 4 bases. The DNA for the CDR3 is TGTGCCAGCAGTTTAGGGTGCTGCGCGGGAGGGCCAGAGACCCAGTACTTC. This codes for CASSLGCCAGGPETQYF.

The chain carries TRBV20-1 and TRBJ2-7; 8 nucleotides match TRBD1. The CDR3 loop spans 14 amino acids. Losses at the gene ends were 6 bases for V and 2 bases for J; bases not matched to a gene: 9. From germline, CDR1 is DFQATT and CDR2 SNEGSKA (reference sequence). DNA for the CDR3: TGCAGTGCCGATCGACAGGGGCCGGCCTACGAGCAGTACTTC. It codes for CSADRQGPAYEQYF.

The chain uses TRBV2 and TRBJ1-6, with D possibly being TRBD1 (6 bases). Germline lookup yields CDR1 SNHLY and CDR2 FYNNEI. This CDR3 is 14 amino acids long. Trimming removed 5 bases from V and 8 bases from J, with 13 bases in between. The CDR3 DNA reads TGTGCCAGCAGTACACAGGGTGCGGATTCACCCCTCCACTTT. This sequence encodes CASSTQGADSPLHF.

On this clonotype itself: This could be a read error, since a much larger clone is one nucleotide away. The rearrangement joins TRBV7-7 to TRBJ2-7, with D maybe TRBD2 (6 bases). This CDR3 has 14 amino acids. CDR1 and CDR2 from the germline V gene are SSHAT and FNYEAQ (reference sequence). CDR3 loop: CASSLGRDSYGQYF. In DNA, the CDR3 is TGTGCTAGCAGCTTAGGGCGGGACTCCTACGGGCAGTACTTC.

This chain links TRBV7-6 with TRBJ2-7; TRBD2 is a possible D gene (6 bases). Trimming stripped 5 bases from V and 2 bases from J, with 22 bases between. The CDR3 contains 17 residues. Germline CDR1 and CDR2: SGHVS and FNYEAQ. This chain's CDR3 is CASSAEGGPSPTYEQYF. The CDR3, as DNA: TGTGCCAGCAGCGCCGAAGGAGGGCCGTCCCCCACCTACGAGCAGTACTTC.

In its sample, this clonotype was seen many times. The rearrangement joins TRBV19 to TRBJ1-1; no firm D call. Germline lookup yields CDR1 LNHDA and CDR2 SQIVND (reference sequence). This CDR3 is 13 amino acids long. The V end was cut by 9 bases, the J end by 2 bases, with 13 bases between. CDR3 coding DNA: TGTGCCAGCAACGGACGATCTAACACTGAAGCTTTCTTT. It specifies CASNGRSNTEAFF.

The rearrangement links TRBV6-5 to TRBJ1-1; 7 bases match TRBD1. J was trimmed by 1 base and V by 6 bases; bases with no gene match: 8. Germline V CDR1 and CDR2: MNHEY, SVGAGI. The CDR3 spans 15 residues. The CDR3 coding sequence is TGTGCCAGCAGCCCATCGGGACAGAGGAACACTGAAGCTTTCTTT. Encoded protein: CASSPSGQRNTEAFF.

This chain connects TRBV2 to TRBJ1-4; 9 positions match TRBD1. Germline V lookup: CDR1 SNHLY, CDR2 FYNNEI. Trimming took 3 bases from V and 7 from J; bases not matched to a gene: 6. This CDR3 is 15 amino acids long. The CDR3 reads CASSESGQGGEKLFF. The CDR3 coding sequence is TGTGCCAGCAGTGAGTCGGGACAGGGAGGTGAAAAACTGTTTTTT.

This clonotype has only a few counts. The rearrangement joins TRBV7-9 to TRBJ2-2; TRBD2 aligns across 9 bases. The CDR3 totals 16 residues. CDR1 SEHNR and CDR2 FQNEAQ come from the germline V gene (reference sequence). V gave up 3 bases and J gave up 2 bases; unmatched junction bases: 4. The CDR3 reads CASSFRSGGNTGELFF. In DNA form, the CDR3 reads TGTGCCAGCAGCTTCCGTAGCGGGGGCAACACCGGGGAGCTGTTTTTT.

About this clonotype itself: A much larger clone sits a single nucleotide away, making a read error possible. The rearrangement joins TRBV7-9 to TRBJ2-7; D unclear. V gave up 7 bases and J gave up 3 bases, with 16 bases separating them. This CDR3 has 14 amino acids. Germline V CDR1 and CDR2: SEHNR, FQNEAQ (reference sequence). CDR3 bases: TGTGCCAGCAACCCAACCGGACGGAACTACGAGCAGTACTTC. This encodes CASNPTGRNYEQYF. The full variable domain, its missing parts supplied by reference TRBV7-9 and TRBJ2-7, is DTGVSQNPRHKITKRGQNVTFRCDPISEHNRLYWYRQTLGQGPEFLTYFQNEAQLEKSRLLSDRFSAERPKGSFSTLEIQRTEQGDSAMYLCASNPTGRNYEQYFGPGTRLTVT.

As regards this clonotype: One junction end disagrees with the germline gene, perhaps due to a read error. The CDR3 sequence: CTSTAGLAGGPGEQYF. The CDR3 coding sequence is TGTACCAGCACCGCGGGACTAGCGGGAGGGCCGGGGGAGCAGTACTTC. The chain uses TRBV2 and TRBJ2-7; 16 bases are shared with TRBD2. This CDR3 region has 16 residues. CDR1 is SNHLY and CDR2 is FYNNEI in the germline V gene.

V is TRBV20-1 and J is TRBJ1-1; 10 bases are a match to TRBD1. The V gene end was trimmed by 6 bases and the J gene end by 3 bases; junction bases not matched to a gene: 10. Germline values: CDR1 DFQATT, CDR2 SNEGSKA (reference sequence). The CDR3 length is 15 residues. CDR3 in amino acids: CSATQGTGADTEAFF. The CDR3 nucleotides are TGCAGTGCGACTCAGGGGACAGGGGCGGACACTGAAGCTTTCTTT.

V and J are TRBV9 and TRBJ2-7; unclear D gene. The germline V and J ends were trimmed by 2 bases and 2 bases, with 11 bases remaining between them. Germline CDR1 reads SGDLS; CDR2 reads YYNGEE. The CDR3 contains 14 residues. The CDR3 spells CASSVRSSAYEQYF. In DNA form, the CDR3 reads TGTGCCAGCAGCGTCCGGTCCAGTGCCTACGAGCAGTACTTC.

This clonotype was seen a handful of times. This chain connects TRBV5-1 to TRBJ1-4; D possibly corresponds to TRBD1 (6 bases). V lost 0 bases to trimming and J lost 8 bases, with 14 bases between them. The germline CDR1 and CDR2 sequences are SGHRS and YFSETQ. CDR3 length: 15 amino acids. In DNA, the CDR3 is TGCGCCAGCAGCTTGGGCAGGGGAGGCGGCGAAAAACTGTTTTTT. It encodes CASSLGRGGGEKLFF.

V gene TRBV19 combines with J gene TRBJ1-5, with 10 bases matching TRBD1. This CDR3 contains 16 residues. CDR1 is LNHDA, CDR2 SQIVND, per germline (reference sequence). After removal of 7 bases from V and 4 bases from J, the junction contained 10 bases not matched to a gene. The CDR3 loop reads CASIRQGARGNQPQHF. Written as DNA, the CDR3 is TGTGCCAGTATTAGACAGGGGGCGCGGGGGAATCAGCCCCAGCATTTT. The whole variable domain, filled in from reference TRBV19 and TRBJ1-5, reads DGGITQSPKYLFRKEGQNVTLSCEQNLNHDAMYWYRQDPGQGLRLIYYSQIVNDFQKGDIAEGYSVSREKKESFPLTVTSAQKNPTAFYLCASIRQGARGNQPQHFGDGTRLSIL.

This clonotype was recorded many times. The CDR3 loop is CASSLGFGRYEQYF. Written as DNA, the CDR3 is TGTGCCAGCAGCTTAGGCTTCGGACGATACGAGCAGTACTTC. This chain connects TRBV5-6 to TRBJ2-7, with D uncertain. The V end lost 2 bases, the J end lost 4 bases, and 13 bases lay between the germline ends. From germline, CDR1 is SGHDT and CDR2 YYEEEE. The CDR3 is 14 amino acids.

The rearrangement joins TRBV20-1 to TRBJ2-7; perhaps TRBD1 as D (6 bases). This CDR3 is 13 amino acids long. The V and J ends lost 7 bases and 3 bases respectively, with 16 bases between them. Germline assignment: CDR1 DFQATT and CDR2 SNEGSKA (reference sequence). CDR3 protein: CSGSGHAFYEQYF. The CDR3 DNA reads as TGCAGTGGTTCGGGACATGCCTTCTACGAGCAGTACTTC.

This clonotype came up a few times. The gene calls are TRBV7-2 and TRBJ2-7, with D tentatively TRBD2 (5 bases). CDR3 length equals 16 residues. The V end lost 0 bases, the J end lost 4 bases, and 16 bases lay between the germline ends. The germline V gene encodes CDR1 SGHTA and CDR2 FQGNSA. The CDR3 is CASSLARSSKAYEQYF. CDR3 DNA sequence: TGTGCCAGCAGCTTAGCGCGGTCTAGCAAGGCGTACGAGCAGTACTTC.